The rows below give T cell receptor beta chains drawn from one sample of a study of blood T cell repertoires in COVID-19. Clones were read by immunoSEQ multiplex PCR, and TCRdb kept only the in-frame ones, dropping some. The sample gives about 270,000 clones, 80% to 90% of which show up once; over 9% is in the top ten. The sequenced sample was peripheral blood. The receptors stem from a woman aged 45-65 years who had recovered from COVID-19. Both conserved end residues are part of each CDR3. A D gene is named only where the DNA matches it firmly. Expanded clones are given a class, and other clones once, few, many or no size at all.

>TRBJ2-3|TRBD2|NA|TRBV11-2
CASSSRTSGSSDTQYF
TGTGCCAGCAGCTCCCGGACTAGCGGGAGTTCAGATACGCAGTATTTT
>TRBJ1-3|TRBD1|NA|TRBV15
CATSRIGQGAVGNTIYF
TGTGCCACCAGCAGGATCGGGCAGGGGGCAGTGGGAAACACCATATATTTT
>TRBJ1-1|NA|once|TRBV28
CASSFTGKRTEAFF
TGTGCCAGCAGTTTCACAGGGAAGCGCACTGAAGCTTTCTTT
>TRBJ2-3|NA|NA|TRBV6-6
CASSPVADTQYF
TGTGCCAGCAGTCCGGTAGCGGATACGCAGTATTTT
>TRBJ2-5|TRBD2|NA|TRBV27
CASSPRLAGPQETQYF
TGTGCCAGCAGTCCCCGACTAGCGGGACCGCAAGAGACCCAGTACTTC
>TRBJ2-7|TRBD1|NA|TRBV7-9
CASSSQRQGNYEQYF
TGTGCCAGCAGCTCCCAAAGACAGGGGAACTACGAGCAGTACTTC
>TRBJ2-5|NA|NA|TRBV2
CASMRLATKETQYF
TGTGCCAGCATGAGGCTAGCAACTAAAGAGACCCAGTACTTC
>TRBJ1-5|NA|NA|TRBV12-3/TRBV12-4
CASSLPGNQPQHF
TGTGCCAGCAGTTTACCGGGCAATCAGCCCCAGCATTTT
>TRBJ1-4|TRBD1|NA|TRBV29-1
CSAGTGGLGEKLFF
TGCAGCGCCGGTACAGGGGGCCTCGGTGAAAAACTGTTTTTT
>TRBJ2-7|NA|NA|TRBV11-3
CASSLYGGGSYEQYF
TGTGCCAGCAGCTTGTACGGGGGTGGTTCCTACGAGCAGTACTTC
>TRBJ1-2|TRBD1|NA|TRBV9
CASSVGQGVDYGYTF
TGTGCCAGCAGCGTTGGACAGGGGGTAGACTATGGCTACACCTTC
>TRBJ1-2|NA|few|TRBV19
CASDSQGGDYGYTF
TGTGCCAGCGATTCTCAGGGAGGGGACTATGGCTACACCTTC
>TRBJ1-1|TRBD1|NA|TRBV28
CASSPGQVNTEAFF
TGTGCCAGCAGTCCGGGACAGGTTAACACTGAAGCTTTCTTT
>TRBJ1-4|NA|NA|TRBV5-1
CASSDGTGNEKLFF
TGCGCCAGCAGCGATGGTACAGGGAATGAAAAACTGTTTTTT
>TRBJ1-2|NA|NA|TRBV13
CASSLNRRNTF
TGTGCCAGCAGCTTAAATAGGAGGAACACCTTC
>TRBJ1-1|TRBD1|NA|TRBV28
CASSVTPGTANTEAFF
TGTGCCAGCAGTGTTACCCCCGGGACAGCGAACACTGAAGCTTTCTTT
>TRBJ2-1|TRBD2|NA|TRBV20-1
CSASRGGPGNEQFF
TGCAGTGCCAGTCGCGGGGGGCCGGGCAATGAGCAGTTCTTC
>TRBJ2-1|TRBD1|NA|TRBV19
CASRYLGQGAYNEQFF
TGTGCCAGTCGATACCTTGGCCAGGGGGCCTACAATGAGCAGTTCTTC
>TRBJ2-6|NA|NA|TRBV19
CASRNSGAGANVLTF
TGTGCCAGTAGGAACTCAGGGGCCGGGGCCAACGTCCTGACTTTC
>TRBJ1-4|TRBD1|NA|TRBV27
CASSNQGASTNEKLFF
TGTGCCAGCAGTAACCAGGGGGCTTCAACTAATGAAAAACTGTTTTTT
>TRBJ1-2|TRBD1|NA|TRBV7-9
CASSTYLDRVSGYTF
TGTGCCAGCAGCACCTACCTTGACAGGGTCTCTGGCTACACCTTC
>TRBJ1-1|NA|NA|TRBV15
CATATMGTGYTEAFF
TGTGCCACTGCTACAATGGGGACTGGGTACACTGAAGCTTTCTTT
>TRBJ2-5|TRBD1|NA|TRBV2
CASGGTGVTKETQYF
TGTGCCAGCGGGGGGACAGGGGTTACCAAAGAGACCCAGTACTTC
>TRBJ1-2|TRBD1|NA|TRBV29-1
CSVDDWGTGNGYTF
TGCAGCGTTGATGACTGGGGGACAGGGAATGGCTACACCTTC
>TRBJ1-3|NA|NA|TRBV19
CASPDFSGNTIYF
TGTGCCAGTCCAGATTTCTCTGGAAACACCATATATTTT
>TRBJ2-7|NA|many|TRBV11-2
CASSLEGAGEQYF
TGTGCCAGCAGCTTGGAGGGGGCTGGCGAGCAGTACTTC
>TRBJ1-1|TRBD1|NA|TRBV4-1
CASSLRTGGGSTEAFF
TGCGCCAGCAGCCTACGGACAGGGGGGGGGAGCACTGAAGCTTTCTTT
>TRBJ2-1|NA|NA|TRBV11-3
CASSYKAGSYNEQFF
TGTGCCAGCAGCTACAAAGCGGGTTCCTACAATGAGCAGTTCTTC
>TRBJ1-3|NA|NA|TRBV30
CAWSSGLYSGNTIYF
TGTGCCTGGAGTTCAGGCCTGTACTCTGGAAACACCATATATTTT
>TRBJ2-6|NA|once|TRBV5-5
CASSPAAGAVSGANVLTF
TGTGCCAGCAGCCCGGCGGCAGGGGCCGTCTCTGGGGCCAACGTCCTGACTTTC
>TRBJ2-7|NA|NA|TRBV28
CASSQYGRGNEQYF
TGTGCCAGCAGTCAGTACGGGAGAGGGAACGAGCAGTACTTC
>TRBJ2-7|NA|NA|TRBV7-6
CASASSYEQYF
TGTGCCAGCGCGTCTTCCTACGAGCAGTACTTC
>TRBJ1-5|NA|NA|TRBV28
CASRTANQPQHF
TGTGCCAGCAGGACAGCGAATCAGCCCCAGCATTTT
>TRBJ2-5|TRBD2|NA|TRBV7-2
CASSLPPGLATTQYF
TGTGCCAGCAGCTTGCCACCGGGACTAGCAACGACCCAGTACTTC
>TRBJ1-1|NA|NA|TRBV19
CASSRRGRSNTEAFF
TGTGCCAGTAGTAGAAGGGGGAGATCGAACACTGAAGCTTTCTTT
>TRBJ1-2|NA|NA|TRBV19
CASSMVLASPRGYTF
TGTGCCAGTAGTATGGTCCTTGCCTCACCGAGGGGCTACACCTTC
>TRBJ1-1|NA|NA|TRBV6-2/TRBV6-3
CASSTPRGTEAFF
TGTGCCAGCAGTACGCCCCGAGGCACTGAAGCTTTCTTT
>TRBJ2-1|TRBD2|NA|TRBV28
CASSGTSGRADTNNEQFF
TGTGCCAGCAGCGGGACTAGCGGGAGGGCCGATACGAACAATGAGCAGTTCTTC
>TRBJ1-1|NA|NA|TRBV5-4
CASTQTENTEAFF
TGTGCCAGCACCCAGACAGAGAACACTGAAGCTTTCTTT
>TRBJ2-3|NA|once|TRBV5-1
CASSWRDSNTDTQYF
TGCGCCAGCAGCTGGAGGGACAGCAACACAGATACGCAGTATTTT
>TRBJ1-3|NA|NA|TRBV7-2
CASSSSGGPSGNTIYF
TGTGCCAGCAGCTCCTCGGGAGGACCCTCTGGAAACACCATATATTTT
>TRBJ2-5|TRBD2|NA|TRBV9
CASSVGLAGPTPQETQYF
TGTGCCAGCAGCGTGGGACTAGCGGGGCCAACCCCACAAGAGACCCAGTACTTC
>TRBJ2-1|TRBD2|NA|TRBV15
CATSAFPVGRAENEQFF
TGTGCCACCAGCGCTTTCCCTGTCGGGAGGGCCGAGAATGAGCAGTTCTTC
>TRBJ2-3|NA|NA|TRBV7-2
CASSLGQILSDTQYF
TGTGCCAGCAGCTTAGGTCAAATACTGTCAGATACGCAGTATTTT
>TRBJ2-7|NA|NA|TRBV7-9
CASSLGFSYEQYF
TGTGCCAGCAGCTTGGGCTTCTCCTACGAGCAGTACTTC
>TRBJ1-1|NA|NA|TRBV15
CATSSTPSGNTEAFF
TGTGCCACCAGCAGTACTCCCAGCGGGAACACTGAAGCTTTCTTT
>TRBJ1-2|TRBD1|NA|TRBV5-1
CASSASGTGDGMNYGYTF
TGCGCCAGCAGCGCCTCCGGGACAGGGGACGGGATGAACTATGGCTACACCTTC
>TRBJ2-5|TRBD1|NA|TRBV30
CAWSMGQGAGETQYF
TGTGCCTGGAGTATGGGACAGGGGGCCGGTGAGACCCAGTACTTC
>TRBJ2-2|TRBD1|NA|TRBV28
CASTGTGPTGELFF
TGTGCCAGCACCGGGACAGGGCCCACCGGGGAGCTGTTTTTT
>TRBJ1-5|TRBD1|NA|TRBV11-3
CASSLGQGTHQPQHF
TGTGCCAGCAGCCTAGGACAGGGGACCCATCAGCCCCAGCATTTT
>TRBJ1-3|NA|NA|TRBV6-6
CASSLQTGNTIYF
TGTGCCAGCAGTCTCCAGACTGGAAACACCATATATTTT
>TRBJ2-6|TRBD1|NA|TRBV5-1
CASSPGTGGSGANVLTF
TGCGCCAGCAGCCCTGGGACAGGGGGCTCTGGGGCCAACGTCCTGACTTTC
>TRBJ2-5|TRBD1|NA|TRBV27
CASSLRSAEIRQGHQETQYF
TGTGCCAGCAGTTTACGTTCGGCGGAGATACGACAGGGCCACCAAGAGACCCAGTACTTC
>TRBJ2-2|NA|NA|TRBV6-2/TRBV6-3
CASSFTGRELFF
TGTGCCAGCAGTTTTACGGGTCGGGAGCTGTTTTTT
>TRBJ2-7|NA|NA|TRBV7-2
CASSPGKKTSYEQYF
TGTGCCAGCAGTCCAGGGAAGAAAACTTCCTACGAGCAGTACTTC
>TRBJ2-6|NA|NA|TRBV27
CASRRRGGLGANVLTF
TGTGCCAGCAGGCGCAGGGGTGGTCTGGGGGCCAACGTCCTGACTTTC
>TRBJ2-2|NA|NA|TRBV7-3
CASSLRTDTGELFF
TGTGCCAGCAGCTTAAGGACAGACACCGGGGAGCTGTTTTTT
>TRBJ1-3|NA|NA|TRBV14
CASSQEWSSSGNTIYF
TGTGCCAGCAGCCAAGAGTGGTCTAGCTCTGGAAACACCATATATTTT